Listed below are T cell receptor beta chains from one sample, sequenced in a study of blood T cell repertoires in COVID-19. The method was immunoSEQ multiplex PCR; TCRdb's version includes in-frame clones alone and lacks a portion of them. The sample holds 150,000 to 200,000 clones, around 89% seen once. The specimen sequenced was peripheral blood. These receptors all come from a man aged 35-49 years with active or convalescent COVID-19. CDR3s include the opening cysteine and the closing phenylalanine or tryptophan. A D gene is named only where the DNA matches it firmly. A clone size is listed for some rows: how often the clone was seen (once, few, many), or a class if it is expanded.

V gene,D gene,CDR3 length,clone size,J gene,CDR3 DNA,CDR3 protein
TRBV7-7,.,15,once,TRBJ2-2,TGTGCTAGCAGCTTAGTACTAGAAAACCCCGGGGAGCTGTTTTTT,CASSLVLENPGELFF
TRBV5-1,TRBD2,16,.,TRBJ2-3,TGCGCCAGCAGCGGGACTAGCGGTGGAGGGCCAGATACGCAGTATTTT,CASSGTSGGGPDTQYF
TRBV19,TRBD1,14,.,TRBJ2-7,TGTGCCAGTAGTACGAGGGACAGGGCCTACGAGCAGTACTTC,CASSTRDRAYEQYF
TRBV7-8,TRBD2,12,.,TRBJ2-7,TGTGCCAGCAGCCCCGGGGGGTTCGAGCAGTACTTC,CASSPGGFEQYF
TRBV7-2,.,13,.,TRBJ2-7,TGTGCCAGCAGCTGGGCCAAAGGCTACGAGCAGTACTTC,CASSWAKGYEQYF
TRBV4-1,TRBD2,19,.,TRBJ2-1,TGCGCCAGCAGCCAAGGCGGACTAGCGGGAGTAACGGGGTCAAATGAGCAGTTCTTC,CASSQGGLAGVTGSNEQFF
TRBV5-1,.,15,.,TRBJ2-5,TGCGCCAGCAGCTTGGAAAGGGGGTCCTGGGAGACCCAGTACTTC,CASSLERGSWETQYF
TRBV28,.,14,.,TRBJ1-5,TGTGCCAGCAGTCTTGACAGGCCGGATCAGCCCCAGCATTTT,CASSLDRPDQPQHF
TRBV14,TRBD2,16,.,TRBJ2-7,TGTGCCAGCAGCCAAGATACTAGCGGGGGGGCCTACGAGCAGTACTTC,CASSQDTSGGAYEQYF
TRBV7-9,TRBD2,16,.,TRBJ2-1,TGTGCCAGCAGCCCGAGAAAGCGGGAGCTGTGGAATGAGCAGTTCTTC,CASSPRKRELWNEQFF
TRBV7-8,TRBD2,15,.,TRBJ2-7,TGTGCCAGCAGCCTCCCGGGGCTAGCGGCCTACGAGCAGTACTTC,CASSLPGLAAYEQYF
TRBV27,.,17,.,TRBJ1-3,TGTGCCAGCAGACCGATGTTGGGAGCCTCTCTGGTAAACACCATATATTTT,CASRPMLGASLVNTIYF
TRBV19,.,19,.,TRBJ2-7,TGTGCCAGTAGTCGTAACCACCGGGACATACTACGACACTCCTACGAGCAGTACTTC,CASSRNHRDILRHSYEQYF
TRBV6-6,.,12,.,TRBJ1-5,TGTGCCATCCGACAGGGCAATCAGCCCCAGCATTTT,CAIRQGNQPQHF
TRBV3-1/TRBV3-2,TRBD2,15,.,TRBJ2-7,TGTGCCAGCAGCCAAGCGGGACTAGTGGGGTACGAGCAGTACTTC,CASSQAGLVGYEQYF
TRBV4-1,TRBD1,12,.,TRBJ1-1,TGCGCCAGCAGCCAATTGACAGGGCTGGCTTTCTTT,CASSQLTGLAFF
TRBV4-2,.,16,.,TRBJ1-5,TGTGCCAGCAGCCAAGATCTATCAGGGTCAAAACAGCCCCAGCATTTT,CASSQDLSGSKQPQHF
TRBV9,.,13,.,TRBJ1-1,TGTGCCAGCAGCGTACGGGGGGACTCTGAAGCTTTCTTT,CASSVRGDSEAFF
TRBV11-3,TRBD1,15,.,TRBJ1-5,TGTGCCAGCAGCCCCGGGACAGAAAGAAATCAGCCCCAGCATTTT,CASSPGTERNQPQHF
TRBV6-5,TRBD1,15,once,TRBJ1-2,TGTGCCAGCAGTTACGAGGGGGCTAGTCCTATCGGCTACACCTTC,CASSYEGASPIGYTF
TRBV4-3,.,14,once,TRBJ2-2,TGCGCCAGCAGCCAACTTAGGGGGACCGGGGAGCTGTTTTTT,CASSQLRGTGELFF
TRBV12-1,.,16,.,TRBJ2-1,TGTGCCAGCAGCGCTCACACTAGCGGGAGGGACAATGAGCAGTTCTTC,CASSAHTSGRDNEQFF
TRBV2,TRBD2,16,once,TRBJ2-1,TGTGCCAGCAGGGGACTAGCGGCCCGACGGTTGAATGAGCAGTTCTTC,CASRGLAARRLNEQFF
TRBV10-3,TRBD1,14,.,TRBJ2-7,TGTGCCATCAGTCTACCGGGACAGGGCTCCGAGCAGTACTTC,CAISLPGQGSEQYF
TRBV6-5,.,15,.,TRBJ2-5,TGTGCCAGCAGTTACGCAGGGCTGTACCAAGAGACCCAGTACTTC,CASSYAGLYQETQYF
TRBV6-2/TRBV6-3,TRBD1,17,.,TRBJ1-5,TGTGCCAGCAGTCCCTGGACAGGGATTCGGGGCAATCAGCCCCAGCATTTT,CASSPWTGIRGNQPQHF
TRBV5-6,.,14,once,TRBJ1-1,TGTGCCAGCAGTTTGGCGACAGCTACTTCTGAAGCTTTCTTT,CASSLATATSEAFF
TRBV4-1,.,16,.,TRBJ1-1,TGCGCCAGCAGCCAAGACCCCCAGGTTATGAACACTGAAGCTTTCTTT,CASSQDPQVMNTEAFF
TRBV5-1,TRBD2,16,.,TRBJ2-2,TGCGCCAGCAGCTTGGGAAGTAGCGGGGTCACCGGGGAGCTGTTTTTT,CASSLGSSGVTGELFF
TRBV6-1,.,18,.,TRBJ1-6,TGTGCCAGCAGTGAATTTGGACAGACGAGCTCCTATAATTCACCCCTCCACTTT,CASSEFGQTSSYNSPLHF
TRBV6-5,.,14,.,TRBJ1-6,TGTGCCAGCAGACAGGGACGAGGAAGGCCACCCCTCCACTTT,CASRQGRGRPPLHF
TRBV5-5,.,13,.,TRBJ1-6,TGTGCCAGCAGCGGCCCCGACAGTTCACCCCTCCACTTT,CASSGPDSSPLHF
TRBV15,.,13,.,TRBJ2-3,TGTGCCACCAGCAGAGATCCTCCGGATACGCAGTATTTT,CATSRDPPDTQYF
TRBV10-2,.,15,.,TRBJ2-7,TGCGCCAGCAGTGAGATCACAGGGATAACCTACGAGCAGTACTTC,CASSEITGITYEQYF
TRBV18,.,15,.,TRBJ2-7,TGTGCCAGCTCACCCCCGGGACAATACGGCTACGAGCAGTACTTC,CASSPPGQYGYEQYF
TRBV2,.,13,.,TRBJ2-5,TGTGCCAGCAGACGACAGCCCCAAGAGACCCAGTACTTC,CASRRQPQETQYF
TRBV7-8,.,14,.,TRBJ1-1,TGTGCCAGCAGCTTAGCTGGCAGGGGCGCTGAAGCTTTCTTT,CASSLAGRGAEAFF
TRBV5-1,.,16,.,TRBJ1-1,TGCGCCAGCAGCCCGGGGTTTGGCAGAAAGAACACTGAAGCTTTCTTT,CASSPGFGRKNTEAFF
TRBV18,TRBD1,15,.,TRBJ1-1,TGTGCCAGCTCACCATCCGACAGGGTAGGAACTGAAGCTTTCTTT,CASSPSDRVGTEAFF
TRBV4-2,TRBD2,16,.,TRBJ2-7,TGTGCCAGCAGTCTGTATCCCGCTAGCGGGGACTACGAGCAGTACTTC,CASSLYPASGDYEQYF
TRBV5-8,.,14,few,TRBJ2-2,TGTGCCAGCAGGCAAGGAGGTAGCACCGGGGAGCTGTTTTTT,CASRQGGSTGELFF